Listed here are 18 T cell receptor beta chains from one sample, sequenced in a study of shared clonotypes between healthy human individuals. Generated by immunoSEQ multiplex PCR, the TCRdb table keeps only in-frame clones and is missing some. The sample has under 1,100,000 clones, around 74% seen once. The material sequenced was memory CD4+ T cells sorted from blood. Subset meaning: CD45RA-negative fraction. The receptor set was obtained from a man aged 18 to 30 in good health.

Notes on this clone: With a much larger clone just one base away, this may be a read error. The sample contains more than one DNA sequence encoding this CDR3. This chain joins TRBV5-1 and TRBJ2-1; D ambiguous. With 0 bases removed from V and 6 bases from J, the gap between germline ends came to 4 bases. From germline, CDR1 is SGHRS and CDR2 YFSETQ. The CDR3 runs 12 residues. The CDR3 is CASSLELNEQFF. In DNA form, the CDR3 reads TGCGCCAGCAGCTTGGAGCTCAATGAGCAGTTCTTC.

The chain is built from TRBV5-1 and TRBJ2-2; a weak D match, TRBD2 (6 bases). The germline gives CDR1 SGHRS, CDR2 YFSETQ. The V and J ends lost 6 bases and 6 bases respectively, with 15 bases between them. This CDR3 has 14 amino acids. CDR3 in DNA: TGCGCCAGCAAGTCGGTCGGAGGGGCCGGGGAGCTGTTTTTT. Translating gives CASKSVGGAGELFF.

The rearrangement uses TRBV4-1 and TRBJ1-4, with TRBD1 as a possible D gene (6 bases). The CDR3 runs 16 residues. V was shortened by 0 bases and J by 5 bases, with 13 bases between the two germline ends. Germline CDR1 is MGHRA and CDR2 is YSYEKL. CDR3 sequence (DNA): TGCGCCAGCAGCCAAGAACTGGGGGCCCGAAATGAAAAACTGTTTTTT. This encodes CASSQELGARNEKLFF.

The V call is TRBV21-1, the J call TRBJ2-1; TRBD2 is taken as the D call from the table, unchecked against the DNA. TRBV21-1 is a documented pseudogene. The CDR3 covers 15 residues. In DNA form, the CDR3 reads TGTGCCAGCAGCAACCGGGACTGTACTCGAAATGAGCAGTTCTTC. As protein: CASSNRDCTRNEQFF.

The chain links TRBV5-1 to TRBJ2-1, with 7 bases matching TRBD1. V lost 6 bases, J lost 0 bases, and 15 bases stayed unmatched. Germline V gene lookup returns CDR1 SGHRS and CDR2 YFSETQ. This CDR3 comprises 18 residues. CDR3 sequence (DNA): TGCGCCAGCAAGACCCAGACAGGGACCTTAAGCTCCTACAATGAGCAGTTCTTC. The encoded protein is CASKTQTGTLSSYNEQFF.

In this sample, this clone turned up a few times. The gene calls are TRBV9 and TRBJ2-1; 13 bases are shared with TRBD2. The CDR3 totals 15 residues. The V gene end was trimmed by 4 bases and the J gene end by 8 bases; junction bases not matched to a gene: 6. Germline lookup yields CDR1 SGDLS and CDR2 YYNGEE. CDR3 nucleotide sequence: TGTGCCAGCAGCCTGACTAGCGGGGGGTGGGATGAGCAGTTCTTC. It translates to CASSLTSGGWDEQFF.

The CDR3 protein is CASSANDKSQQYF. In nucleotides, the CDR3 is TGTGCCAGCAGCGCCAACGACAAGAGTCAGCAGTACTTC. The chain employs TRBV9 and TRBJ2-7; D remains unclear. The ends were cut back, 3 bases at V and 8 bases at J, with 15 bases in the middle. The CDR3 is made up of 13 amino acids. Germline assignment: CDR1 SGDLS and CDR2 YYNGEE.

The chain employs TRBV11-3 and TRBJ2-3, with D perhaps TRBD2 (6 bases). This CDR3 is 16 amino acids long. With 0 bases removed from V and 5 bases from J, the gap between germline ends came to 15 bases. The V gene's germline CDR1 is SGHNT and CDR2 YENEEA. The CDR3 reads CASSLDITGGIDTQYF. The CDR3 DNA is TGTGCCAGCAGCTTAGATATAACTGGGGGGATAGATACGCAGTATTTT.

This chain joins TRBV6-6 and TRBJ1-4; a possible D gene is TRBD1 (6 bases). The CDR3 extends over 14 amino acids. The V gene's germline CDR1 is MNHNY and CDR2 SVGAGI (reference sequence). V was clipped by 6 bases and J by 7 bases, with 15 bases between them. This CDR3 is CASSSGTTGEKLFF. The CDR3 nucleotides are TGTGCCAGCAGCTCCGGGACAACGGGTGAAAAACTGTTTTTT.

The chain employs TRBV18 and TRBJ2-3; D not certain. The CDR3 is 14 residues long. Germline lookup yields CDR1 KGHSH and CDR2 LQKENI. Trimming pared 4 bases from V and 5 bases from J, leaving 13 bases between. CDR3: CASSQNTVGDTQYF. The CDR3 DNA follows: TGTGCCAGCTCACAAAACACGGTTGGAGATACGCAGTATTTT.

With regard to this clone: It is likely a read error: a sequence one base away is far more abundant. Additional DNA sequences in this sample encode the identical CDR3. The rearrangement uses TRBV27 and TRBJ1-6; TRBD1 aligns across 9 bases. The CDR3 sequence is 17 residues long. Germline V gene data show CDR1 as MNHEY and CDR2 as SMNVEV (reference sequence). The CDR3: CASSLVPPGQGYSPLHF. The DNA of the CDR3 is TGCGCCAGCAGTTTGGTCCCACCGGGACAGGGTTACTCACCCCTCCACTTT.

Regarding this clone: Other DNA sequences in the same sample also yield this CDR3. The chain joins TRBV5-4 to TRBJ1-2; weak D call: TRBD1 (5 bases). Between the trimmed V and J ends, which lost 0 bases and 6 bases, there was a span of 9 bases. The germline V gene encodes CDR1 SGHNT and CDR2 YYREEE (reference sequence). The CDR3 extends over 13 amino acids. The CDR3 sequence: CASSLGRGDGYTF. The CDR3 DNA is TGTGCCAGCAGCTTGGGACGGGGGGATGGCTACACCTTC.

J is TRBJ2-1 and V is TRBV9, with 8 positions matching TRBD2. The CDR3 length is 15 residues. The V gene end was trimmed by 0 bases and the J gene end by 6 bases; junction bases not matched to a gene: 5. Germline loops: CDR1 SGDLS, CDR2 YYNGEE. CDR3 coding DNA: TGTGCCAGCAGCGTAGGCGGGGGGATAGCCAATGAGCAGTTCTTC. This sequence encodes CASSVGGGIANEQFF.

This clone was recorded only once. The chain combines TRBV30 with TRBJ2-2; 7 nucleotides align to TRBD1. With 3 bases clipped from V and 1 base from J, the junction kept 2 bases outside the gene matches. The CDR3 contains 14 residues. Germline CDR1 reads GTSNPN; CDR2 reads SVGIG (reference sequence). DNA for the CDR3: TGTGCCTGGAGCGGACAGGTGAACACCGGGGAGCTGTTTTTT. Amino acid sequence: CAWSGQVNTGELFF.

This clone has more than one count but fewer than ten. The CDR3 protein is CASSIGQGQETQYF. CDR3 DNA sequence: TGTGCCAGTAGTATCGGACAGGGGCAAGAGACCCAGTACTTC. The rearrangement joins TRBV19 to TRBJ2-5; 9 bases are a match to TRBD1. CDR1 is LNHDA and CDR2 is SQIVND in the germline V gene (reference sequence). The trim removed 3 bases at V and 2 bases at J, leaving 1 base unmatched. CDR3 length equals 14 residues.

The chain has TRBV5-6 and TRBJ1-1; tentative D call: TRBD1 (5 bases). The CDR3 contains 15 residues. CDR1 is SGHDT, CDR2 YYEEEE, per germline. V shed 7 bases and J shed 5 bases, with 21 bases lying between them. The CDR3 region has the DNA TGTGCCAGCGACGTTGCGGGGCGTAGTAAGACTGAAGCTTTCTTT. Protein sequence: CASDVAGRSKTEAFF.

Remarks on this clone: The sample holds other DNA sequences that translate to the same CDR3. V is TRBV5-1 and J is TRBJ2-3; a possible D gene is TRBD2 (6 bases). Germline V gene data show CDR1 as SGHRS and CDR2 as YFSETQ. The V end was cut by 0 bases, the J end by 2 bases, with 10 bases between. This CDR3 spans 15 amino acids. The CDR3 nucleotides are TGCGCCAGCAGCTTGGCCGGGAGCCTCACAGATACGCAGTATTTT. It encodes CASSLAGSLTDTQYF.

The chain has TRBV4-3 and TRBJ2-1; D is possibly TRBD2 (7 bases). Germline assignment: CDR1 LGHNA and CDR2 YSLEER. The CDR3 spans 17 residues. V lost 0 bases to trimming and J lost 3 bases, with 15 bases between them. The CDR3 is CASSQDNGGGGYNEQFF. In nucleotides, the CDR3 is TGCGCCAGCAGCCAAGATAATGGGGGAGGGGGCTACAATGAGCAGTTCTTC.